The rows below give T cell receptor beta chains drawn from one sample of a study of glioma-infiltrating T cells after dendritic cell vaccination. Using immunoSEQ multiplex PCR, the repertoire was profiled, and TCRdb retains in-frame clones only, with some absent. This sample carries tens of thousands of clones, about 85% of them seen once, and the ten largest clones take 8.5%. Sample: blood, taken after dendritic cell vaccination. The origin of the receptors is a human donor with glioblastoma. The CDR3 runs from the conserved cysteine through the conserved F or W. Fields, in order: D gene, J gene, clone size, V gene, CDR3 protein, CDR3 DNA. The D gene is left open where the match is weak. Clone size is stated in some rows and not others, as once, few, many or a class when expanded.

d_gene: TRBD1
j_gene: TRBJ2-1
abundance: .
v_gene: TRBV16
CDR3aa: CASSLEGAVRNNEQFF
CDR3nt: TGTGCCAGCAGCCTAGAGGGGGCAGTACGGAATAATGAGCAGTTCTTC

d_gene: TRBD1
j_gene: TRBJ1-2
abundance: .
v_gene: TRBV5-1
CDR3aa: CASSLLTGGNNYGYTF
CDR3nt: TGCGCCAGCAGCCTATTGACAGGGGGAAACAACTATGGCTACACCTTC

d_gene: .
j_gene: TRBJ2-7
abundance: .
v_gene: TRBV9
CDR3aa: CASSPAPTGSYEQYF
CDR3nt: TGTGCCAGCAGCCCTGCCCCGACAGGCTCCTACGAGCAGTACTTC

d_gene: .
j_gene: TRBJ2-1
abundance: .
v_gene: TRBV27
CDR3aa: CASSSRTGFGVSNEQFF
CDR3nt: TGTGCCAGCAGTTCCCGAACAGGGTTTGGGGTATCCAATGAGCAGTTCTTC

d_gene: TRBD1
j_gene: TRBJ1-5
abundance: .
v_gene: TRBV19
CDR3aa: CASRPPFGRDSYSNQPQHF
CDR3nt: TGTGCCAGTAGACCACCCTTTGGGCGGGACAGTTATAGCAATCAGCCCCAGCATTTT

d_gene: .
j_gene: TRBJ1-4
abundance: .
v_gene: TRBV7-9
CDR3aa: CASSLVGARNEKLFF
CDR3nt: TGTGCCAGCAGCTTAGTAGGGGCGAGGAATGAAAAACTGTTTTTT

d_gene: .
j_gene: TRBJ2-7
abundance: few
v_gene: TRBV6-1
CDR3aa: CASSRGQLSSYEQYF
CDR3nt: TGTGCCAGCAGTAGAGGACAGTTGAGCTCCTACGAGCAGTACTTC

d_gene: TRBD1
j_gene: TRBJ1-2
abundance: .
v_gene: TRBV6-1
CDR3aa: CASSKAGGQNYGYTF
CDR3nt: TGTGCCAGCAGTAAGGCAGGGGGCCAAAACTATGGCTACACCTTC

d_gene: .
j_gene: TRBJ2-1
abundance: few
v_gene: TRBV27
CDR3aa: CASSQGRREQFF
CDR3nt: TGTGCCAGCAGTCAAGGGAGAAGGGAGCAGTTCTTC

d_gene: .
j_gene: TRBJ1-4
abundance: .
v_gene: TRBV7-6
CDR3aa: CASSRGTTINEKLFF
CDR3nt: TGTGCCAGCAGCCGAGGGACAACCATTAATGAAAAACTGTTTTTT

d_gene: .
j_gene: TRBJ1-6
abundance: .
v_gene: TRBV21-1
CDR3aa: CASLGLPDNSPLHF
CDR3nt: TGTGCCAGCCTTGGACTCCCCGATAATTCACCCCTCCACTTT

d_gene: TRBD2
j_gene: TRBJ2-5
abundance: .
v_gene: TRBV9
CDR3aa: CASSVVGRGGQETQYF
CDR3nt: TGTGCCAGCAGCGTTGTCGGGAGGGGGGGACAAGAGACCCAGTACTTC

d_gene: .
j_gene: TRBJ2-7
abundance: .
v_gene: TRBV6-6
CDR3aa: CASSYETGSYEQYF
CDR3nt: TGTGCCAGCAGTTACGAGACAGGTTCCTACGAGCAGTACTTC

d_gene: TRBD1
j_gene: TRBJ2-3
abundance: .
v_gene: TRBV4-3
CDR3aa: CASSQDYATGGRGTDTQYF
CDR3nt: TGCGCCAGCAGCCAAGATTACGCGACAGGGGGAAGGGGCACAGATACGCAGTATTTT

d_gene: TRBD2
j_gene: TRBJ2-7
abundance: .
v_gene: TRBV9
CDR3aa: CASSVGGRGSEQYF
CDR3nt: TGTGCCAGCAGCGTAGGTGGGAGGGGATCCGAGCAGTACTTC

d_gene: .
j_gene: TRBJ1-2
abundance: .
v_gene: TRBV6-4
CDR3aa: CASSPVVGGGYTF
CDR3nt: TGTGCCAGCAGCCCTGTGGTCGGGGGAGGCTACACCTTC

d_gene: TRBD1
j_gene: TRBJ1-1
abundance: .
v_gene: TRBV27
CDR3aa: CASSLFWDPGGGNTEAFF
CDR3nt: TGTGCCAGCAGTTTATTCTGGGATCCAGGGGGTGGGAACACTGAAGCTTTCTTT

d_gene: .
j_gene: TRBJ2-7
abundance: .
v_gene: TRBV19
CDR3aa: CASSIAHSPVEQYF
CDR3nt: TGTGCCAGTAGTATAGCTCACTCCCCTGTCGAGCAGTACTTC

d_gene: TRBD1
j_gene: TRBJ2-5
abundance: .
v_gene: TRBV15
CDR3aa: CATSRDGGQGRQETQYF
CDR3nt: TGTGCCACCAGCAGAGATGGGGGACAGGGACGTCAAGAGACCCAGTACTTC

d_gene: .
j_gene: TRBJ2-1
abundance: .
v_gene: TRBV2
CDR3aa: CASSEDSSYNEQFF
CDR3nt: TGTGCCAGCAGCGAAGACAGCTCCTACAATGAGCAGTTCTTC

d_gene: TRBD2
j_gene: TRBJ2-7
abundance: .
v_gene: TRBV11-1
CDR3aa: CASSQPGLAYSYEQYF
CDR3nt: TGTGCCAGCAGCCAGCCGGGACTAGCGTACTCCTACGAGCAGTACTTC

d_gene: .
j_gene: TRBJ1-5
abundance: .
v_gene: TRBV5-6
CDR3aa: CASSLGATVGNQPQHF
CDR3nt: TGTGCCAGCAGCTTAGGGGCGACAGTAGGGAATCAGCCCCAGCATTTT

d_gene: .
j_gene: TRBJ1-1
abundance: .
v_gene: TRBV7-9
CDR3aa: CASSLTPGREGTEAFF
CDR3nt: TGTGCCAGCAGCCTAACCCCCGGCAGGGAGGGCACTGAAGCTTTCTTT

d_gene: .
j_gene: TRBJ2-2
abundance: .
v_gene: TRBV5-1
CDR3aa: CASSFLNTGELFF
CDR3nt: TGCGCCAGCAGCTTTCTAAACACCGGGGAGCTGTTTTTT

d_gene: .
j_gene: TRBJ2-7
abundance: .
v_gene: TRBV5-6
CDR3aa: CASSSPGIQEYF
CDR3nt: TGTGCCAGCAGCTCCCCGGGGATTCAGGAGTACTTC

d_gene: .
j_gene: TRBJ1-2
abundance: .
v_gene: TRBV19
CDR3aa: CASSIRGDYGYTF
CDR3nt: TGTGCCAGTAGTATCAGGGGCGACTATGGCTACACCTTC

d_gene: TRBD1
j_gene: TRBJ1-1
abundance: .
v_gene: TRBV6-5
CDR3aa: CASSYERGGNTEAFF
CDR3nt: TGTGCCAGCAGTTACGAAAGAGGGGGCAACACTGAAGCTTTCTTT

d_gene: .
j_gene: TRBJ2-1
abundance: few
v_gene: TRBV7-2
CDR3aa: CASSWASDGDEQFF
CDR3nt: TGTGCCAGCAGCTGGGCTAGCGATGGCGATGAGCAGTTCTTC

d_gene: TRBD1
j_gene: TRBJ2-7
abundance: few
v_gene: TRBV6-5
CDR3aa: CASSYSGTESYEQYF
CDR3nt: TGTGCCAGCAGTTACTCAGGGACAGAATCCTACGAGCAGTACTTC

d_gene: TRBD1
j_gene: TRBJ2-7
abundance: .
v_gene: TRBV30
CDR3aa: CAWSDRQGVHEQYF
CDR3nt: TGTGCCTGGAGTGACCGACAGGGGGTCCACGAGCAGTACTTC

d_gene: .
j_gene: TRBJ1-1
abundance: once
v_gene: TRBV5-4
CDR3aa: CASRRDYTEAFF
CDR3nt: TGTGCCAGCAGACGGGACTATACTGAAGCTTTCTTT

d_gene: .
j_gene: TRBJ1-5
abundance: .
v_gene: TRBV27
CDR3aa: CASSWRAEQPQHF
CDR3nt: TGCGCCAGCAGTTGGAGGGCAGAGCAGCCCCAGCATTTT

d_gene: .
j_gene: TRBJ2-2
abundance: .
v_gene: TRBV7-2
CDR3aa: CASTLGGTGTGELFF
CDR3nt: TGTGCCAGCACTCTCGGAGGGACGGGTACCGGGGAGCTGTTTTTT

d_gene: TRBD1
j_gene: TRBJ2-7
abundance: .
v_gene: TRBV19
CDR3aa: CASSTLPGQGDYEQYF
CDR3nt: TGTGCCAGTAGTACCCTCCCGGGACAGGGGGACTACGAGCAGTACTTC

d_gene: .
j_gene: TRBJ1-2
abundance: .
v_gene: TRBV7-7
CDR3aa: CASSLERGHSPERGYTF
CDR3nt: TGTGCCAGCAGCTTAGAAAGGGGACATTCACCAGAGAGAGGCTACACCTTC

d_gene: .
j_gene: TRBJ1-6
abundance: .
v_gene: TRBV5-1
CDR3aa: CASSLSNRGNSPLHF
CDR3nt: TGCGCCAGCAGCCTTTCCAATAGGGGTAATTCACCCCTCCACTTT

d_gene: .
j_gene: TRBJ2-7
abundance: .
v_gene: TRBV19
CDR3aa: CASSSTSQGFLEQYF
CDR3nt: TGTGCCAGTAGCTCAACGAGTCAGGGGTTTCTGGAGCAGTACTTC

d_gene: TRBD1
j_gene: TRBJ1-5
abundance: .
v_gene: TRBV29-1
CDR3aa: CSVLTGDSNQPQHF
CDR3nt: TGCAGCGTTCTGACAGGGGATAGCAATCAGCCCCAGCATTTT

d_gene: TRBD1
j_gene: TRBJ1-2
abundance: .
v_gene: TRBV6-6
CDR3aa: CASSLTGAAVGHGYTF
CDR3nt: TGTGCCAGCAGTTTGACAGGGGCGGCCGTTGGTCATGGCTACACCTTC

d_gene: TRBD1
j_gene: TRBJ2-7
abundance: .
v_gene: TRBV6-5
CDR3aa: CASSYSTGVAYEQYF
CDR3nt: TGTGCCAGCAGTTACTCGACAGGGGTTGCCTACGAGCAGTACTTC

d_gene: TRBD1
j_gene: TRBJ1-1
abundance: few
v_gene: TRBV11-2
CDR3aa: CASSLTGQAMNTEAFF
CDR3nt: TGTGCCAGCAGCTTAACGGGACAGGCCATGAACACTGAAGCTTTCTTT

d_gene: TRBD2
j_gene: TRBJ2-7
abundance: .
v_gene: TRBV19
CDR3aa: CASSAGVTYEQYF
CDR3nt: TGTGCCAGTAGTGCGGGGGTTACCTACGAGCAGTACTTC

d_gene: .
j_gene: TRBJ2-1
abundance: once
v_gene: TRBV7-9
CDR3aa: CASSFTSNRDSSYNEQFF
CDR3nt: TGTGCCAGCAGCTTTACTAGCAACCGGGACAGTTCGTACAATGAGCAGTTCTTC

d_gene: .
j_gene: TRBJ1-2
abundance: .
v_gene: TRBV7-9
CDR3aa: CASSLASQGNGYTF
CDR3nt: TGTGCCAGCAGCTTAGCGTCACAGGGCAATGGCTACACCTTC

d_gene: .
j_gene: TRBJ2-7
abundance: .
v_gene: TRBV7-3
CDR3aa: CASSPFRGRRLTGYEQYF
CDR3nt: TGTGCCAGCAGCCCTTTCAGGGGCCGCAGGCTCACAGGCTACGAGCAGTACTTC

d_gene: TRBD1
j_gene: TRBJ1-1
abundance: .
v_gene: TRBV29-1
CDR3aa: CSGGTVEAFF
CDR3nt: TGCAGCGGGGGGACAGTTGAAGCTTTCTTT

d_gene: .
j_gene: TRBJ2-7
abundance: .
v_gene: TRBV6-6
CDR3aa: CASSYGAESYEQYF
CDR3nt: TGTGCCAGCAGTTACGGGGCGGAATCTTACGAGCAGTACTTC